The text below deals with one TCR beta chain. The antigen remains undetermined. Trimming took 1 base from V and 6 from J, leaving 13 bases between them. CDR3 length: 14 residues. CDR1 and CDR2 (germline): SEHNR, FQNEAQ (reference sequence). The sample originates from a study of T-cell memory formation after mild COVID-19. Study-wide results and limits: Pre-infection memory carried some responding clones, suggesting that cross-reactive memory joined. Proof of SARS-CoV-2 specificity was absent for the second-wave clones that crested on day 37. Clones that contracted clustered mainly in CM and EM if CD4+ and in EMRA if CD8+.

The 5'RACE method, run with constant-segment primers, produced TCR alpha and TCR beta cDNA libraries (carrying sample barcodes and UMIs). One entry per CDR3 protein results from TCRdb running MiXCR on the 5' RACE reads. The sample includes a few hundred thousand distinct CDR3 sequences, under 30% of them seen just once. The gene calls are TRBV7-9 and TRBJ2-7; no clear D gene. Sequenced input: PBMCs or a T cell subset sorted from them (not recorded which). This sequence was found in an adult woman who had mild COVID-19 (a few samples of this study predate the infection). Cell type and time point are not known. This chain's CDR3 is CASSLEGLPSEQYF. For the CDR3, the DNA is TGTGCCAGCAGCTTAGAAGGTCTTCCGTCCGAGCAGTACTTC.